This T cell receptor beta chain was documented in a study of regulatory T cells in long-lasting Graves disease. The study's findings and limits: Repertoires from persistent disease leaned toward TRBV28, TRBJ1-2 and TRBJ2-5.

The time point is: persistent/refractory GD, antithyroid drugs over 5 years with positive TRAb. After RNA was extracted from PBMCs, the TCR library was made from it. The CDR3 is 14 amino acids. CDR1 SGHAT and CDR2 FQNNGV come from the germline V gene. Building the TCR beta libraries relied on iRepertoire HTBI primers, and CDR3 regions underwent Arm-PCR. How the authors handled the data: Throughout the samples, researchers identified some 57 TRBV and around 15 TRBJ segments. TCRdb independently ran MiXCR on the multiplex PCR reads; one entry per CDR3 protein. These V and J calls are TCRdb output, not the study's own analysis. The table lists 310,000 or so distinct CDR3 sequences, about 19% of them singletons, with about 29% in the top ten. With respect to this clonotype: The antigen remains unidentified. One base away lies a much larger clone, so this may be a sequencing read error.

This material consisted of peripheral blood mononuclear cells (PBMCs), taken when the disease was refractory, from a patient treated with antithyroid drugs. The TCR originated in a female donor with Graves disease. The chain carries TRBV11-2 and TRBJ1-1; no firm D call. The CDR3 loop reads CANSLGGSGTEAFF. The DNA of the CDR3 is TGTGCCAACAGCTTAGGTGGATCGGGGACTGAAGCTTTCTTT.